The entry below gives a single T cell receptor (beta chain) sequence along with its context. No antigen is known for it. Method: immunoSEQ multiplex PCR; TCRdb's copy keeps in-frame clones and lacks some. The data contain some 16,000 clones, around nine tenths of them singletons. CDR3 length: 14 amino acids. Trimming removed 7 bases at V and 2 bases at J, with 18 bases between. Germline V gene data show CDR1 as SQVTM and CDR2 as ANQGSEA. This sample was taken from a study of T cell clonotyping in hematopoietic cell transplantation. Overall study results and limits: No sorting was done, leaving CD4 and CD8 contributions mixed. Pathologically expanded recipient clonotypes increased progressively from day 30 to day 180 as diversity fell. At the given depth, recipient repertoires were over 95% de novo clonotypes.

The rearrangement links TRBV29-1 to TRBJ2-7; D is unresolved. The source is a middle-aged man in good health. Some clones in this sample may be carry-over from other donors' samples. The specimen was peripheral blood mononuclear cells. Here the CDR3 reads CSAPFLDLAYEQYF. The DNA for the CDR3 is TGCAGCGCCCCTTTTTTGGACCTCGCCTACGAGCAGTACTTC.